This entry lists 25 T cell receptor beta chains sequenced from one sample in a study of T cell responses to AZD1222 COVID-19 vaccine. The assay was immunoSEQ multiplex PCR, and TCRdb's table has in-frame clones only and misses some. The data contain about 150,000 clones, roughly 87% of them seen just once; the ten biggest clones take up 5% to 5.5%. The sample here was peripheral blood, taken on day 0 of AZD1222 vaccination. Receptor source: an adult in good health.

CDR3 residues: CASSLERRSNSEAFF. In nucleotides, the CDR3 is TGTGCCAGCAGCTTAGAACGGAGGAGCAATAGTGAAGCTTTCTTT. The gene calls are TRBV11-2 and TRBJ1-1; D is ambiguous. The V end lost 0 bases, the J end lost 7 bases, and 15 bases lay between the germline ends. Germline loops: CDR1 SGHAT, CDR2 FQNNGV. The CDR3 spans 15 residues.

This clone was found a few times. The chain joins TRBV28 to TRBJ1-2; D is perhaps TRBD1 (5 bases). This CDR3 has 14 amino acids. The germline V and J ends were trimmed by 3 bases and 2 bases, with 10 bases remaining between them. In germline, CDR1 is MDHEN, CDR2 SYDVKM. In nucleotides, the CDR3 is TGTGCCAGCAGTTTTTGGGGACGGAACTATGGCTACACCTTC. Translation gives CASSFWGRNYGYTF.

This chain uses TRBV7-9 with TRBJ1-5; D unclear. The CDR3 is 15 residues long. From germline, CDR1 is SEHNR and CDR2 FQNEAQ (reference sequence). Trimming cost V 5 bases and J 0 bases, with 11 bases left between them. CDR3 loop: CASSPAGDSNQPQHF. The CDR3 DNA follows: TGTGCCAGCAGCCCAGCGGGAGATAGCAATCAGCCCCAGCATTTT. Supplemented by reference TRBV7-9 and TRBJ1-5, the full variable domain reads DTGVSQNPRHKITKRGQNVTFRCDPISEHNRLYWYRQTLGQGPEFLTYFQNEAQLEKSRLLSDRFSAERPKGSFSTLEIQRTEQGDSAMYLCASSPAGDSNQPQHFGDGTRLSIL.

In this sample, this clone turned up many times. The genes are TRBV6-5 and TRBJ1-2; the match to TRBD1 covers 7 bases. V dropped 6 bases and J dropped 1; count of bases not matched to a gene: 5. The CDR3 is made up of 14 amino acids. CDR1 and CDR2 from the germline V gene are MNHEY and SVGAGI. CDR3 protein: CASRDRAGNYGYTF. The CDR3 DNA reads TGTGCCAGCAGAGACAGGGCTGGTAACTATGGCTACACCTTC.

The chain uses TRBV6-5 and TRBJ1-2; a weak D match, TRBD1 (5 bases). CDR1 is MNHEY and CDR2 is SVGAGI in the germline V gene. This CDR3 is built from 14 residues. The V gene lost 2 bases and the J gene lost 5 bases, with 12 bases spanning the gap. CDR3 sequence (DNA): TGTGCCAGCAGTTACGCGGGGCTTGGGTATGGCTACACCTTC. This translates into CASSYAGLGYGYTF.

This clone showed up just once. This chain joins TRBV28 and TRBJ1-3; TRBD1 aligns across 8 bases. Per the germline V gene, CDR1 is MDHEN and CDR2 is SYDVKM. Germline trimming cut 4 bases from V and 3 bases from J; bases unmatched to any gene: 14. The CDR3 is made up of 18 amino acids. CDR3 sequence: CASSSMKLTGTGGNTIYF. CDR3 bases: TGTGCCAGCAGTTCTATGAAATTGACCGGGACAGGTGGAAACACCATATATTTT.

The CDR3: CASSQRTANTGELFF. The CDR3 nucleotides are TGTGCCAGCAGCCAGCGGACGGCGAACACCGGGGAGCTGTTTTTT. V is TRBV3-1 (or the pseudogene TRBV3-2) and J is TRBJ2-2, with D unresolved. V was pared by 3 bases and J by 0 bases, with 8 bases between. The CDR3 is made up of 15 amino acids. CDR1 LGHDT and CDR2 YNNKEL come from the germline V gene (reference sequence).

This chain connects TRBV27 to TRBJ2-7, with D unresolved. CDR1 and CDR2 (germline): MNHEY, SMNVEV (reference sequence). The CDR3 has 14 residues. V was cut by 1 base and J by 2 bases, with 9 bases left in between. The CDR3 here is CASSLYRVPYEQYF. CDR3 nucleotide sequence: TGTGCCAGCAGTTTATACCGGGTCCCCTACGAGCAGTACTTC.

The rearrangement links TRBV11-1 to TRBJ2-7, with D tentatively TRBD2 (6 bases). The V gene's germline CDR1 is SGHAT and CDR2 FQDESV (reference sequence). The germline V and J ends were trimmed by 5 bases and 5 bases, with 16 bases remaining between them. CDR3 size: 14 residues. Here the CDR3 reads CASSPPGGRDEQYF. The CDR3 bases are TGTGCCAGCAGCCCCCCCGGGGGTCGCGACGAGCAGTACTTC.

CDR3 sequence: CASSERAWGAGGYTF. For the CDR3, the DNA is TGTGCCAGCAGTGAACGGGCATGGGGGGCTGGTGGCTACACCTTC. The rearrangement joins TRBV2 to TRBJ1-2; D might be TRBD1 (6 bases). With 2 bases removed from V and 7 bases from J, the gap between germline ends came to 17 bases. Germline lookup yields CDR1 SNHLY and CDR2 FYNNEI. There are 15 residues in the CDR3. The full variable domain, its missing parts supplied by reference TRBV2 and TRBJ1-2, is EPEVTQTPSHQVTQMGQEVILRCVPISNHLYFYWYRQILGQKVEFLVSFYNNEISEKSEIFDDQFSVERPDGSNFTLKIRSTKLEDSAMYFCASSERAWGAGGYTFGSGTRLTVV.

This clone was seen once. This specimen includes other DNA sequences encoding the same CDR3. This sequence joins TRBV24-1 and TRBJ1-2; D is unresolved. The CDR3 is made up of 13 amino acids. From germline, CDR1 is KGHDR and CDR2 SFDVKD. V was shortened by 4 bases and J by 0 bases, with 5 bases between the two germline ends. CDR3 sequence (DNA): TGTGCCACCAGTGACAGCTCTAACTATGGCTACACCTTC. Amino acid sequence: CATSDSSNYGYTF.

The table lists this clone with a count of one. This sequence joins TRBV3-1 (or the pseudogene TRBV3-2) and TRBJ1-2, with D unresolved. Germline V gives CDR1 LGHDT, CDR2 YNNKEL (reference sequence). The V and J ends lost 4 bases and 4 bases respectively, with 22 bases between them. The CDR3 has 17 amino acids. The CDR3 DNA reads TGTGCCAGCAGCCCCCTAGGTAGGGAGGGTGATACCTATGGCTACACCTTC. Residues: CASSPLGREGDTYGYTF.

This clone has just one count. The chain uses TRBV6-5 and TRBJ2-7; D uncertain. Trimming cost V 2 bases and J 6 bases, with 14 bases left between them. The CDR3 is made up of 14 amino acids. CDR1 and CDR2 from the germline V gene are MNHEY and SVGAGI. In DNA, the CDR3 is TGTGCCAGCAGTTACGCCGGACGACGGTCCGAGCAGTACTTC. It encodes CASSYAGRRSEQYF.

CDR3 in amino acids: CASSERTTNEKLFF. CDR3 nucleotides: TGTGCCAGCAGTGAACGCACAACTAATGAAAAACTGTTTTTT. The chain couples TRBV2 to TRBJ1-4; D not resolved. CDR3 length: 14 amino acids. The V gene's germline CDR1 is SNHLY and CDR2 FYNNEI. The V end was cut by 2 bases, the J end by 0 bases, with 4 bases between.

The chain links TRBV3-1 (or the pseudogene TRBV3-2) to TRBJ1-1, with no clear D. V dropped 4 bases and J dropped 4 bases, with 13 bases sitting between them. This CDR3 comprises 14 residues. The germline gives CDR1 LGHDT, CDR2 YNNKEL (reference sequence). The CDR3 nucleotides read TGTGCCAGCAGCCGGGGAGGGAGTGGCACTGAAGCTTTCTTT. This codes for CASSRGGSGTEAFF.

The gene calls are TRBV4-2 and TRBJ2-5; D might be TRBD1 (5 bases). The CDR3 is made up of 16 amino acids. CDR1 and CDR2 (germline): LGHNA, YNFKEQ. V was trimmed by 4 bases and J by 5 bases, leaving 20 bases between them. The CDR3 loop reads CASSPGQGNGWETQYF. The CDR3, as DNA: TGTGCCAGCAGCCCGGGCCAGGGAAACGGATGGGAGACCCAGTACTTC.

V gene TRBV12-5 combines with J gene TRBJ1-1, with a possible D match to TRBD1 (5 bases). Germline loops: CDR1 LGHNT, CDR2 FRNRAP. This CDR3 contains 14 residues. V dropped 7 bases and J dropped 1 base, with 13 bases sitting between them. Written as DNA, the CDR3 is TGTGCTAGTGCCCTGGGGCCGTCGAACACTGAAGCTTTCTTT. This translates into CASALGPSNTEAFF.

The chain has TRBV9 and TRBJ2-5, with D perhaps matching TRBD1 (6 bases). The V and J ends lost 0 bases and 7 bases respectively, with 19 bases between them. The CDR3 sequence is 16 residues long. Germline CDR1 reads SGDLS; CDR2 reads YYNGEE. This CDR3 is CASSVAEGPSQGTQYF. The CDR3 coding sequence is TGTGCCAGCAGCGTAGCTGAGGGGCCCTCACAGGGGACCCAGTACTTC.

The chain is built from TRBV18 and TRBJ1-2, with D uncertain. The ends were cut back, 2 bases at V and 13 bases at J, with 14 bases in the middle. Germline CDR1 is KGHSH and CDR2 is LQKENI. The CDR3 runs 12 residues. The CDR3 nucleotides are TGTGCCAGCTCACCAGGCAGGAGCCTGGTCACCTTC. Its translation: CASSPGRSLVTF.

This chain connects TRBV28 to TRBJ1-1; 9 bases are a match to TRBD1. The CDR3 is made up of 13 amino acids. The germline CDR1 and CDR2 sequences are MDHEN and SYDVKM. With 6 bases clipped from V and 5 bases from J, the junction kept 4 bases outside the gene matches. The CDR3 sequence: CASRGQGWTEAFF. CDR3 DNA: TGTGCCAGCAGGGGACAGGGTTGGACTGAAGCTTTCTTT.

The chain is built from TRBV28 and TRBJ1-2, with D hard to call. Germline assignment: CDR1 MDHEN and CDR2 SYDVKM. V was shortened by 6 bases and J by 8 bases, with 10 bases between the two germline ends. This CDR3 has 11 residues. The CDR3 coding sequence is TGTGCCAGCAGGATGGGGTACGGCTACACCTTC. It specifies CASRMGYGYTF.

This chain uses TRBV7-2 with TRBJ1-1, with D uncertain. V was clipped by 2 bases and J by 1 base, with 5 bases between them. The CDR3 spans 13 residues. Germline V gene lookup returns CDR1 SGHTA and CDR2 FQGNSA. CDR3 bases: TGTGCCAGCAGCTTAATAGAGAACACTGAAGCTTTCTTT. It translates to CASSLIENTEAFF.

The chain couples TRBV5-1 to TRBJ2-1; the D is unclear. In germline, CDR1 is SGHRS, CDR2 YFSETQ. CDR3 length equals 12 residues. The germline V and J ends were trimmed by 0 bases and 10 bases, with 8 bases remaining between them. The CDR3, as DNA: TGCGCCAGCAGCTTGGCCTATGGGGAGCAGTTCTTC. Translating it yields CASSLAYGEQFF.

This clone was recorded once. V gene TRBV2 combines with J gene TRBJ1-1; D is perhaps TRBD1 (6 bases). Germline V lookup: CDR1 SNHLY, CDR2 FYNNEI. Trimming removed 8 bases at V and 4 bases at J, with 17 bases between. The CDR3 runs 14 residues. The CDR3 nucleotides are TGTGCCAGCTGGGGGGGCGGCTTTTTCACTGAAGCTTTCTTT. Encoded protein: CASWGGGFFTEAFF.

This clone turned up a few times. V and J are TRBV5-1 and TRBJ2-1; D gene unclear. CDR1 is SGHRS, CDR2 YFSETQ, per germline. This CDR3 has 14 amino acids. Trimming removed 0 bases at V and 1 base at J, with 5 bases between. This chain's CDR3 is CASSLGGSYNEQFF. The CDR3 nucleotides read TGCGCCAGCAGCTTGGGAGGTTCCTACAATGAGCAGTTCTTC.